This entry concerns a single T cell receptor beta chain. Its antigen is not known. This record belongs to a study of response to subunit inactivated influenza vaccine. Regarding the study as a whole: Researchers suggested that each seasonal influenza vaccination recruits few new T cells.

TCRdb ran MiXCR on the RT-PCR reads and lists one entry per CDR3 protein. Here the sample spans more than 700,000 distinct CDR3 sequences, 21% being singletons. The CDR3 sequence is 13 residues long. Deletions cut 4 bases from V and 7 bases from J, with 10 bases between. The germline CDR1 and CDR2 sequences are SNHLY and FYNNEI. The chain couples TRBV2 to TRBJ2-2, with unresolved D. The sequences come from PBMCs from blood, collected around 5 days after vaccination. The sequence derives from a man in his fifties or sixties who received an inactivated influenza vaccine. The CDR3 is CASSAIQNGELFF. CDR3 coding DNA: TGTGCCAGCAGTGCAATTCAGAACGGGGAGCTGTTTTTT.